These 23 T cell receptor beta chains came from one sample sequenced in a study of vaccination effects on CD4 cells after COVID-19. The protocol was immunoSEQ multiplex PCR, while the TCRdb copy is restricted to in-frame clones and leaves out a portion. The repertoire holds about 44,000 clones, 76% seen once, with roughly 3.5% in the top ten. Following 10 days of culture, CD4+ T cells were isolated. PCR-confirmed SARS-CoV-2 infection occurred in the person between March and December 2020. All participants had two doses of either the BNT162b2 or mRNA-1273 vaccine. These receptors lack a known antigen. The specimen was CD4+ T cells from PBMCs cultured without peptide, collected after COVID-19 vaccination. The receptors stem from a human donor who had a prior SARS-CoV-2 infection.

The J gene is TRBJ2-1, the V gene TRBV3-1 (or the pseudogene TRBV3-2); 8 bases are a match to TRBD2. V lost 2 bases to trimming and J lost 4 bases; unmatched junction nucleotides: 4. Germline V lookup: CDR1 LGHDT, CDR2 YNNKEL (reference sequence). The CDR3 runs to 15 residues. This CDR3 is CASSQWSGGYNEQFF. Here the CDR3 DNA reads TGTGCCAGCAGCCAATGGAGCGGGGGTTACAATGAGCAGTTCTTC.

The V gene is TRBV11-1, the J gene TRBJ2-7; 7 bases match TRBD2. The germline gives CDR1 SGHAT, CDR2 FQDESV (reference sequence). V was pared by 4 bases and J by 3 bases, with 9 bases of the junction left unmatched. The CDR3 sequence is 15 residues long. Here the CDR3 DNA reads TGTGCCAGCAGCTCCCGGGACTACTCGGACTACGAGCAGTACTTC. Translation: CASSSRDYSDYEQYF.

The gene calls are TRBV5-1 and TRBJ2-1; maybe TRBD2 (5 bases). There are 15 residues in the CDR3. V was clipped by 2 bases and J by 5 bases, with 14 bases between them. CDR1 is SGHRS, CDR2 YFSETQ, per germline. CDR3 DNA sequence: TGCGCCAGCAGCTTTCTCGGGGTGGTCCACAATGAGCAGTTCTTC. This sequence encodes CASSFLGVVHNEQFF.

The gene calls are TRBV5-4 and TRBJ2-3; D unclear. Trimming left V 4 bases short and J 0 bases short, with 12 bases between. Germline-derived CDR1 and CDR2 are SGHNT and YYREEE (reference sequence). CDR3 length equals 15 residues. CDR3 loop: CASSASPESTDTQYF. The CDR3 bases are TGTGCCAGCAGCGCTAGTCCGGAGAGCACAGATACGCAGTATTTT.

V gene TRBV30 combines with J gene TRBJ2-7, with D uncertain. CDR1 GTSNPN and CDR2 SVGIG come from the germline V gene (reference sequence). V was trimmed by 0 bases and J by 6 bases, leaving 15 bases between them. CDR3 length equals 14 residues. The CDR3 bases are TGTGCCTGGAGTGTACCGAGCCCCTCGGGCGAGCAGTACTTC. Translation gives CAWSVPSPSGEQYF.

This clone was seen more than once but under ten times. The gene calls are TRBV5-1 and TRBJ2-7; D may correspond to TRBD1 or TRBD2 (5 bases each). Germline CDR1 SGHRS, CDR2 YFSETQ. The CDR3 sequence is 15 residues long. Deletions cut 0 bases from V and 5 bases from J, with 15 bases between. The DNA of the CDR3 is TGCGCCAGCAGCTTGGTCTGGGGACGTAAGGACGAGCAGTACTTC. Amino acid sequence: CASSLVWGRKDEQYF. The full variable domain, rest sourced from reference TRBV5-1 and TRBJ2-7, is KAGVTQTPRYLIKTRGQQVTLSCSPISGHRSVSWYQQTPGQGLQFLFEYFSETQRNKGNFPGRFSGRQFSNSRSEMNVSTLELGDSALYLCASSLVWGRKDEQYFGPGTRLTVT.

This clone was detected only a few times. The CDR3 loop reads CASTLSGRYGYTF. The CDR3 DNA sequence: TGTGCCAGTACTCTCTCAGGGCGCTATGGCTACACCTTC. V is TRBV19 and J is TRBJ1-2; D is perhaps TRBD1 (5 bases). The germline CDR1 and CDR2 sequences are LNHDA and SQIVND (reference sequence). Between the trimmed V and J ends, which lost 7 bases and 4 bases, there was a span of 13 bases. The CDR3 has 13 amino acids.

The chain recombines TRBV4-2 with TRBJ2-7; a weak D match, TRBD2 (5 bases). The CDR3 is made up of 16 amino acids. Deletions cut 0 bases from V and 8 bases from J, with 20 bases between. The germline V gene encodes CDR1 LGHNA and CDR2 YNFKEQ. CDR3: CASSQEGGSGSTKQYF. The CDR3 region has the DNA TGTGCCAGCAGCCAAGAAGGAGGCTCTGGCTCCACCAAGCAGTACTTC.

This clone has a single count. The chain is built from TRBV4-2 and TRBJ2-2, with D perhaps matching TRBD2 (8 bases). CDR1 is LGHNA and CDR2 is YNFKEQ in the germline V gene. The CDR3 totals 17 residues. The V end was cut by 1 base, the J end by 2 bases, with 14 bases between. In DNA form, the CDR3 reads TGTGCCAGCAGCCAAGCGGGGGGGGACAGCAACACCGGGGAGCTGTTTTTT. Residues: CASSQAGGDSNTGELFF.

The V gene is TRBV7-8, the J gene TRBJ2-3; tentative D call: TRBD2 (6 bases). The CDR3 totals 18 residues. CDR1 and CDR2 (germline): SGHVS, FQNEAQ. The ends were cut back, 2 bases at V and 2 bases at J, with 20 bases in the middle. This CDR3 is CASSLSSGSGLHTDTQYF. For the CDR3, the DNA is TGTGCCAGCAGCTTATCCTCCGGTAGCGGCCTGCACACAGATACGCAGTATTTT. Based on the CDR3 plus reference TRBV7-8 and TRBJ2-3, the full variable domain is GAGVSQSPRYKVAKRGQDVALRCDPISGHVSLFWYQQALGQGPEFLTYFQNEAQLDKSGLPSDRFFAERPEGSVSTLKIQRTQQEDSAVYLCASSLSSGSGLHTDTQYFGPGTRLTVL.

This clone has more than one count but fewer than ten. The chain carries TRBV4-1 and TRBJ2-7, with TRBD1 matching 7 bases. Germline values: CDR1 MGHRA, CDR2 YSYEKL. J gave up 7 bases and V 6 bases, and 18 bases lay outside the gene matches. This CDR3 has 16 residues. DNA for the CDR3: TGCGCCAGCAGTTGGGGCGTAGGGACAGCCCAAGGGGAGCAGTACTTC. Translated, it gives CASSWGVGTAQGEQYF.

The chain uses TRBV30 and TRBJ1-1; D not certain. The CDR3 totals 11 residues. Germline-derived CDR1 and CDR2 are GTSNPN and SVGIG (reference sequence). V was trimmed by 2 bases and J by 4 bases, leaving 5 bases between them. CDR3 sequence (DNA): TGTGCCTGGAGTCCCATCACTGAAGCTTTCTTT. It specifies CAWSPITEAFF.

The chain combines TRBV5-1 with TRBJ2-7; TRBD2 matches at 8 bases. This CDR3 comprises 16 residues. Germline values: CDR1 SGHRS, CDR2 YFSETQ. The V and J ends lost 0 bases and 3 bases, in that order; junction bases with no gene match: 8. In DNA, the CDR3 is TGCGCCAGCAGCTTGGAACCGGGACTAGACTTCTACGAGCAGTACTTC. As protein: CASSLEPGLDFYEQYF.

This rearrangement joins TRBV3-1 (or the pseudogene TRBV3-2) to TRBJ2-3; weak D call: TRBD1 (6 bases). V gave up 3 bases and J gave up 4 bases, with 14 bases separating them. Germline CDR1 reads LGHDT; CDR2 reads YNNKEL (reference sequence). The CDR3 loop spans 15 amino acids. The CDR3 nucleotides are TGTGCCAGCAGCCACGGGTTGGGGACACCAGATACGCAGTATTTT. The encoded protein is CASSHGLGTPDTQYF.

This chain connects TRBV7-8 to TRBJ2-1, with 9 bases matching TRBD2. CDR1 SGHVS and CDR2 FQNEAQ come from the germline V gene. This CDR3 contains 17 residues. V trimming: 8 bases; J trimming: 1 base; junction bases outside the gene matches: 12. As DNA, the CDR3 is TGTGCCAGCTCGTCCGGCGGGGGGGCCGGGTCCTACAATGAGCAGTTCTTC. Its protein product is CASSSGGGAGSYNEQFF.

The chain has TRBV11-2 and TRBJ1-2; no definite D call. Germline lookup yields CDR1 SGHAT and CDR2 FQNNGV. The CDR3 loop spans 15 amino acids. Deletions cut 0 bases from V and 4 bases from J, with 12 bases between. The CDR3 protein is CASSLDAGILYGYTF. The CDR3 DNA follows: TGTGCCAGCAGCTTAGATGCCGGAATCCTCTATGGCTACACCTTC.

The rearrangement uses TRBV5-1 and TRBJ2-1; 13 bases align to TRBD2. The germline V gene encodes CDR1 SGHRS and CDR2 YFSETQ. Trimming at V came to 4 bases and at J to 8 bases, leaving 15 bases not matched to a gene. The CDR3 runs to 18 residues. CDR3 sequence (DNA): TGCGCCAGCAGCCGACCGCATGGACTAGCGGGGGTTTATGATGAGCAGTTCTTC. Protein sequence: CASSRPHGLAGVYDEQFF. The full variable domain, its missing parts supplied by reference TRBV5-1 and TRBJ2-1, is KAGVTQTPRYLIKTRGQQVTLSCSPISGHRSVSWYQQTPGQGLQFLFEYFSETQRNKGNFPGRFSGRQFSNSRSEMNVSTLELGDSALYLCASSRPHGLAGVYDEQFFGPGTRLTVL.

Turning to this clone: The junction departs from germline at one end; a sequencing error may be responsible. V and J are TRBV11-3 and TRBJ1-2; D remains unclear. The CDR3 has 14 amino acids. CDR1 is SGHNT, CDR2 YENEEA, per germline. CDR3 loop: CASSLDPWSDGYTF. In DNA form, the CDR3 reads TGTGCCAGCAGCCTAGACCCGTGGAGTGATGGCTACACCTTC.

This chain links TRBV6-5 with TRBJ2-7; either TRBD1 or TRBD2 may supply D (6 bases each). Trimming pared 0 bases from V and 3 bases from J, leaving 12 bases between. Germline values: CDR1 MNHEY, CDR2 SVGAGI. The CDR3 is 15 residues long. Here the CDR3 reads CASSYSPQGGYEQYF. The CDR3 bases are TGTGCCAGCAGTTACTCGCCACAGGGAGGCTACGAGCAGTACTTC.

The rearrangement links TRBV30 to TRBJ2-5, with D perhaps matching TRBD2 (6 bases). The germline CDR1 and CDR2 sequences are GTSNPN and SVGIG (reference sequence). The V end lost 5 bases, the J end lost 5 bases, and 15 bases lay between the germline ends. CDR3 size: 13 residues. DNA for the CDR3: TGTGCCTGGGGTGGAGGGGTGGGGGAGACCCAGTACTTC. It specifies CAWGGGVGETQYF.

J is TRBJ2-1 and V is TRBV30, with 10 bases aligning to TRBD2. The CDR3 totals 16 residues. Trimming at V came to 8 bases and at J to 4 bases, leaving 14 bases not matched to a gene. Germline lookup yields CDR1 GTSNPN and CDR2 SVGIG (reference sequence). Here the CDR3 reads CAGRGAGGDIYNEQFF. In DNA form, the CDR3 reads TGTGCCGGAAGAGGAGCGGGGGGGGACATTTACAATGAGCAGTTCTTC.

The CDR3 coding sequence is TGTGCCAGCAGCTTGGCCGGGAGCACAGATACGCAGTATTTT. Its protein product is CASSLAGSTDTQYF. This chain joins TRBV5-4 and TRBJ2-3; D unresolved. CDR3 size: 14 residues. Per germline, CDR1 SGHNT and CDR2 YYREEE (reference sequence). Deletions cut 0 bases from V and 0 bases from J, with 5 bases between.

The CDR3 DNA follows: TGCGCCAGCAGCTTGAATCCAGGGGGCATACAGACCCAGTACTTC. Protein product: CASSLNPGGIQTQYF. This sequence joins TRBV5-1 and TRBJ2-5; 8 bases line up with TRBD1. After removal of 1 base from V and 6 bases from J, the junction contained 8 bases not matched to a gene. Germline V lookup: CDR1 SGHRS, CDR2 YFSETQ. The length of the CDR3 is 15 residues.